This paragraph reports one T cell receptor beta chain. The data were obtained in a study of T cell changes during pregnancy in multiple sclerosis. CDR1 is LGHNA and CDR2 is YSLEER in the germline V gene. Trimming shortened V by 4 bases and J by 3 bases, and 17 bases separated the two germline ends. The CDR3 has 16 residues. The method was immunoSEQ multiplex PCR; TCRdb's version includes in-frame clones alone and lacks a portion of them. The sample has around 100,000 clones; 90% to 95% are singletons. The receptor comes from a female donor with multiple sclerosis, enrolled in a pregnancy study. This specimen consisted of peripheral blood, obtained before pregnancy. The chain has TRBV4-3 and TRBJ2-3; possibly TRBD2 for D (6 bases). The CDR3 region is CASSPRLAGSTDTQYF. The CDR3 coding sequence is TGCGCCAGCAGCCCCCGTTTGGCGGGAAGTACAGATACGCAGTATTTT.